Reported below is one T cell receptor beta chain. The data belong to a study of OX40 agonist ivuxolimab in advanced cancers. The repertoire was sequenced with immunoSEQ multiplex PCR; TCRdb's copy has only in-frame clones and lacks some. The sample shows roughly 70,000 clones, 75% to 90% of them seen only once. The V gene end was trimmed by 4 bases and the J gene end by 7 bases; junction bases not matched to a gene: 8. There are 16 residues in the CDR3. CDR1 MDHEN and CDR2 SYDVKM come from the germline V gene. The sample here was CD4+ or CD8+ T cells sorted from blood, taken in a trial of the OX40 agonist ivuxolimab. This clonotype was obtained from an adult with an advanced solid tumor such as melanoma, head and neck, liver or kidney cancer. The V and J genes are TRBV28 and TRBJ2-2, with 11 bases matching TRBD1. As DNA, the CDR3 is TGTGCCAGCAGTTCCCGCCGGACAGGGGGCATCGGGGAGCTGTTTTTT. Its translation: CASSSRRTGGIGELFF.